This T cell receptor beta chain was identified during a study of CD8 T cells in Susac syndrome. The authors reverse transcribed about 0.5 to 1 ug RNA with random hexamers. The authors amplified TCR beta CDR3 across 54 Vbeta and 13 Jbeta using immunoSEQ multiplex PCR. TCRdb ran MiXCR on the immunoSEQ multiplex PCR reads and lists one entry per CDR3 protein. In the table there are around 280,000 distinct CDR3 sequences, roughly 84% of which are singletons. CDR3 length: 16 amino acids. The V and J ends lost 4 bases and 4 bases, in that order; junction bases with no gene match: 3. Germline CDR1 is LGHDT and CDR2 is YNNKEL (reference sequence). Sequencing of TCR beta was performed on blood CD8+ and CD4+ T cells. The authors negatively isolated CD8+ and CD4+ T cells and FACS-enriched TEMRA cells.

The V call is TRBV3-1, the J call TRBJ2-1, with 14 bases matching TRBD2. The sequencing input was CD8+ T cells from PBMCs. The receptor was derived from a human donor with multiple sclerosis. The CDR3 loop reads CASSRGTSGRYNEQFF. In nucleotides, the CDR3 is TGTGCCAGCAGCCGAGGGACTAGCGGGAGATACAATGAGCAGTTCTTC.